This TCR beta chain was sequenced in a study of response to subunit inactivated influenza vaccine. Whole-study findings and limits: Authors proposed each seasonal influenza vaccination draws in few new T cells.

Germline CDR1 and CDR2: SGHVS and FNYEAQ. Between the trimmed V and J ends, which lost 5 bases and 1 base, there was a span of 12 bases. The CDR3 is made up of 14 amino acids. Remarks on this clonotype: Its target is not known.

TCRdb used MiXCR to reprocess the RT-PCR reads, holding one entry per CDR3 protein. This sample has about half a million distinct CDR3 sequences, with about 25% found just once. The specimen was CD4+ T cells sorted from PBMCs, collected 4 to 6 days after vaccination. The chain joins TRBV7-6 to TRBJ2-7, with D possibly being TRBD1 (5 bases). This receptor was taken from a man aged 45-65 years who received an inactivated influenza vaccine. The CDR3 here is CASSRDRRSYEQYF. The CDR3 DNA reads as TGTGCCAGCAGCCGAGACAGAAGGTCCTACGAGCAGTACTTC.